Listed here are 22 T cell receptor beta chains from one sample, sequenced in a study of PD-L1 blockade in urothelial cancer. Some clones are missing from TCRdb's copy, which holds only in-frame ones; the method was immunoSEQ multiplex PCR. The data hold 24,000 or so clones, with roughly 85% observed a single time. The starting material was PBMCs, obtained around atezolizumab (anti-PD-L1) treatment. The source of these receptors is a man between 45 and 60 years old with urothelial cancer.

The chain joins TRBV7-6 to TRBJ2-1; the match to TRBD2 covers 11 bases. This CDR3 region has 15 residues. V gave up 3 bases and J gave up 8 bases; unmatched junction bases: 6. CDR1 is SGHVS and CDR2 is FNYEAQ in the germline V gene. The CDR3 sequence: CASSFSGGAPHEQFF. CDR3 nucleotides: TGTGCCAGCAGCTTTAGCGGGGGGGCCCCGCATGAGCAGTTCTTC. Full variable domain (outside the CDR3, taken from reference TRBV7-6 and TRBJ2-1): GAGVSQSPRYKVTKRGQDVALRCDPISGHVSLYWYRQALGQGPEFLTYFNYEAQQDKSGLPNDRFSAERPEGSISTLTIQRTEQRDSAMYRCASSFSGGAPHEQFFGPGTRLTVL.

J is TRBJ2-7 and V is TRBV19; TRBD2 is a possible D gene (5 bases). The germline V gene encodes CDR1 LNHDA and CDR2 SQIVND (reference sequence). Trimming removed 5 bases at V and 2 bases at J, with 16 bases between. This CDR3 has 15 residues. CDR3 sequence reads: CASSAIGGGPYEQYF. The CDR3 region has the DNA TGTGCCAGTAGTGCAATCGGAGGCGGGCCCTACGAGCAGTACTTC.

About this clone itself: At one of its ends the junction is not consistent with the germline gene, which may arise from a read error. This rearrangement joins TRBV6-5 to TRBJ1-2; 7 nucleotides agree with TRBD1. Germline CDR1 is MNHEY and CDR2 is SVGAGI. The CDR3 runs 13 residues. The CDR3 nucleotides are TGTGCCAGCAGCCCACAGGGGCGGCATGGGTACACCTTC. This translates into CASSPQGRHGYTF.

This chain links TRBV4-1 with TRBJ2-5; D is possibly TRBD1 (5 bases). Germline assignment: CDR1 MGHRA and CDR2 YSYEKL. The CDR3 has 13 residues. Trimming shortened V by 1 base and J by 4 bases, and 7 bases separated the two germline ends. In DNA, the CDR3 is TGCGCCAGCAGCCAAGCAGGGCGAGAGACCCAGTACTTC. Its translation is CASSQAGRETQYF.

This sequence joins TRBV4-1 and TRBJ2-7; possibly TRBD1 for D (6 bases). V was trimmed by 0 bases and J by 2 bases, leaving 20 bases between them. The CDR3 has 18 amino acids. Looked up from germline, CDR1 is MGHRA and CDR2 is YSYEKL. The CDR3: CASSQDSPWDTETYEQYF. The CDR3 DNA reads as TGCGCCAGCAGCCAAGATTCCCCCTGGGACACCGAAACCTACGAGCAGTACTTC.

The genes are TRBV28 and TRBJ1-1; 8 bases agree with TRBD1. CDR3 size: 13 residues. CDR1 and CDR2 from the germline V gene are MDHEN and SYDVKM. V was clipped by 7 bases and J by 4 bases; unmatched bases: 5. CDR3 residues: CASMPGGVTEAFF. The CDR3 nucleotides are TGTGCCAGCATGCCAGGGGGCGTCACTGAAGCTTTCTTT.

J is TRBJ2-5 and V is TRBV5-4; 13 bases map to TRBD2. The CDR3 runs to 15 residues. The V gene end was trimmed by 4 bases and the J gene end by 5 bases; junction bases not matched to a gene: 5. Germline lookup yields CDR1 SGHNT and CDR2 YYREEE (reference sequence). The CDR3 DNA follows: TGTGCCAGCAGCCTGGGACTAGCGGGAACGGAGACCCAGTACTTC. It encodes CASSLGLAGTETQYF.

This chain links TRBV4-3 with TRBJ2-1, with D possibly matching TRBD2 (6 bases). Trimming cost V 1 base and J 6 bases, with 19 bases left between them. Germline assignment: CDR1 LGHNA and CDR2 YSLEER. The CDR3 spans 17 residues. The CDR3 sequence: CASSQGKRVNRANEQFF. CDR3 nucleotide sequence: TGCGCCAGCAGCCAAGGGAAGCGGGTCAATCGGGCCAATGAGCAGTTCTTC.

The rearrangement links TRBV25-1 to TRBJ2-7; perhaps TRBD1 as D (7 bases). Per the germline V gene, CDR1 is MGHDK and CDR2 is SYGVNS. The CDR3 sequence is 17 residues long. Trimming cost V 2 bases and J 0 bases, with 17 bases left between them. CDR3 loop: CASSEQTGTAYSYEQYF. The CDR3, as DNA: TGTGCCAGCAGTGAACAGACAGGGACTGCATACTCCTACGAGCAGTACTTC.

This chain uses TRBV7-9 with TRBJ2-1, with D perhaps matching TRBD1 (6 bases). The CDR3 has 14 amino acids. Trimming stripped 8 bases from V and 3 bases from J, with 14 bases between. Germline V gene sequence: CDR1 SEHNR, CDR2 FQNEAQ (reference sequence). CDR3 nucleotides: TGTGCCAGCGAGCCCGGACAGAGCTACAATGAGCAGTTCTTC. Translating gives CASEPGQSYNEQFF.

V and J are TRBV19 and TRBJ1-2; D might be TRBD1 (5 bases). V was clipped by 3 bases and J by 4 bases, with 12 bases between them. CDR1 LNHDA and CDR2 SQIVND come from the germline V gene (reference sequence). This CDR3 contains 14 residues. In DNA form, the CDR3 reads TGTGCCAGTAGTATCTTTCAGGGCATCTATGGCTACACCTTC. Its translation: CASSIFQGIYGYTF.

The genes are TRBV7-2 and TRBJ2-6; TRBD1 aligns across 8 bases. Germline assignment: CDR1 SGHTA and CDR2 FQGNSA. V lost 1 base and J lost 2; bases outside the gene matches: 4. This CDR3 comprises 17 residues. The CDR3 nucleotides read TGTGCCAGCAGCTTAGGAGCAGGGGGCGCTGGGGCCAACGTCCTGACTTTC. Protein sequence: CASSLGAGGAGANVLTF.

This rearrangement joins TRBV7-9 to TRBJ1-2; no definite D call. The CDR3 covers 13 residues. Trimming left V 7 bases short and J 4 bases short, with 13 bases between. The germline CDR1 and CDR2 sequences are SEHNR and FQNEAQ (reference sequence). The CDR3 nucleotides read TGTGCCAGCACCTACTCTGGGCCCTATGGCTACACCTTC. Translated, it gives CASTYSGPYGYTF.

The chain recombines TRBV29-1 with TRBJ2-7, with 8 bases identical to TRBD2. V trimming: 4 bases; J trimming: 7 bases; junction bases outside the gene matches: 15. CDR1 is SQVTM, CDR2 ANQGSEA, per germline. The CDR3 totals 15 residues. Here the CDR3 DNA reads TGCAGCGTTGTAAGCGGGCGGGGGGTACATACGGAGCAGTACTTC. This gives the protein CSVVSGRGVHTEQYF.

This chain links TRBV10-2 with TRBJ2-3, with 7 bases that match TRBD1. The length of the CDR3 is 13 residues. V lost 10 bases to trimming and J lost 2 bases; unmatched junction nucleotides: 6. The germline gives CDR1 WSHSY, CDR2 SAAADI. The CDR3 sequence is CATRGQYTDTQYF. For the CDR3, the DNA is TGCGCCACCCGGGGACAGTACACAGATACGCAGTATTTT.

The gene calls are TRBV30 and TRBJ1-4; 7 nucleotides align to TRBD1. J lost 17 bases, V lost 1 base, and 7 bases had no gene match. CDR1 is GTSNPN and CDR2 is SVGIG in the germline V gene (reference sequence). CDR3 length: 11 amino acids. CDR3 amino acids: CAWSDRGPCFF. In DNA, the CDR3 is TGTGCCTGGAGTGACAGGGGTCCCTGTTTTTTT.

The V gene is TRBV4-2, the J gene TRBJ1-6; D might be TRBD1 (5 bases). Trimming took 0 bases from V and 5 from J, leaving 11 bases between them. CDR3 length: 16 amino acids. Germline CDR1 and CDR2: LGHNA and YNFKEQ. The CDR3 bases are TGTGCCAGCAGCCAAGAGGGGGGTTTAGATAATTCACCCCTCCACTTT. Its protein is CASSQEGGLDNSPLHF.

The chain carries TRBV29-1 and TRBJ2-3, with 8 bases lining up with TRBD2. The CDR3 length is 14 residues. J was trimmed by 3 bases and V by 5 bases; bases with no gene match: 7. The V gene's germline CDR1 is SQVTM and CDR2 ANQGSEA. The CDR3 DNA is TGCAGCGTTCTCATCTCGGGGGGGACAGATACGCAGTATTTT. It translates to CSVLISGGTDTQYF.

This clone is a singleton in its sample. The rearrangement links TRBV6-6 to TRBJ2-1, with D maybe TRBD2 (5 bases). Germline loops: CDR1 MNHNY, CDR2 SVGAGI (reference sequence). Trimming removed 10 bases from V and 2 bases from J, with 9 bases in between. The CDR3 has 12 residues. CDR3 amino acids: CAIEGPYNEQFF. The CDR3 DNA reads as TGTGCCATCGAGGGTCCCTACAATGAGCAGTTCTTC.

This chain connects TRBV5-6 to TRBJ2-4; 9 nucleotides align to TRBD1. The CDR3 has 15 amino acids. The germline gives CDR1 SGHDT, CDR2 YYEEEE. The V gene end was trimmed by 0 bases and the J gene end by 4 bases; junction bases not matched to a gene: 2. The CDR3 DNA sequence: TGTGCCAGCAGCTTGGGAGGACAGGGGAAAAACATTCAGTACTTC. Amino acids: CASSLGGQGKNIQYF.

This chain uses TRBV2 with TRBJ2-7; the D gene is possibly TRBD1 (6 bases). Trimming removed 1 base from V and 3 bases from J, with 13 bases in between. CDR3 length equals 15 residues. Germline CDR1 reads SNHLY; CDR2 reads FYNNEI. CDR3: CASSEGRGRGYEQYF. CDR3 sequence (DNA): TGTGCCAGCAGTGAAGGCAGGGGAAGGGGCTACGAGCAGTACTTC.

The chain combines TRBV7-9 with TRBJ2-3; TRBD2 matches at 7 bases. V trimming: 2 bases; J trimming: 0 bases; junction bases outside the gene matches: 2. Germline V lookup: CDR1 SEHNR, CDR2 FQNEAQ (reference sequence). The CDR3 totals 15 residues. DNA of the CDR3: TGTGCCAGCAGCTTATCTAGCGGAAGCACAGATACGCAGTATTTT. This encodes CASSLSSGSTDTQYF.